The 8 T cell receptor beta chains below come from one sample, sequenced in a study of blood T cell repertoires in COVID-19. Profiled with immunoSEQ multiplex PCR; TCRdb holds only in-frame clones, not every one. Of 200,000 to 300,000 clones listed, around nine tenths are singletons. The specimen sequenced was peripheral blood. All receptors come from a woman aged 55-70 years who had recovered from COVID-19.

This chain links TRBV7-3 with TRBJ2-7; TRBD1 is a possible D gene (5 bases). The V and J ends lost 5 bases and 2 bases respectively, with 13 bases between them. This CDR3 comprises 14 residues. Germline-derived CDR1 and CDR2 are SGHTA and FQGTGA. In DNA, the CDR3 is TGTGCCAGCAGCCCTAAAGGGGATACCTACGAGCAGTACTTC. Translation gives CASSPKGDTYEQYF. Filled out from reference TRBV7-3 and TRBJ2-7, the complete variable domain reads GAGVSQTPSNKVTEKGKYVELRCDPISGHTALYWYRQSLGQGPEFLIYFQGTGAADDSGLPNDRFFAVRPEGSVSTLKIQRTERGDSAVYLCASSPKGDTYEQYFGPGTRLTVT.

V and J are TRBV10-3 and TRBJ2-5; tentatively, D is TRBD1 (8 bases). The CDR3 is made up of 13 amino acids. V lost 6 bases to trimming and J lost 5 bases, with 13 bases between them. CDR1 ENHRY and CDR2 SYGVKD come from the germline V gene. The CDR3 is CAISPQGGETQYF. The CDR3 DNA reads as TGTGCCATCAGCCCACAGGGGGGGGAGACCCAGTACTTC.

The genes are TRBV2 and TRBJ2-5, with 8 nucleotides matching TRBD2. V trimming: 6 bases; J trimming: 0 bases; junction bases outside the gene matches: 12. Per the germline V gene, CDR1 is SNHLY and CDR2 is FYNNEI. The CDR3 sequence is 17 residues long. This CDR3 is CASRPRFRGGYQETQYF. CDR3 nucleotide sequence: TGTGCCAGCAGGCCTAGATTTCGGGGGGGGTACCAAGAGACCCAGTACTTC.

In nucleotides, the CDR3 is TGTGCCAGCAGCCAAGACGGGTTTGACGCTTTCTTT. Its protein is CASSQDGFDAFF. The chain has TRBV4-2 and TRBJ1-1; no firm D call. The CDR3 runs to 12 residues. With 0 bases removed from V and 11 bases from J, the gap between germline ends came to 10 bases. Per germline, CDR1 LGHNA and CDR2 YNFKEQ.

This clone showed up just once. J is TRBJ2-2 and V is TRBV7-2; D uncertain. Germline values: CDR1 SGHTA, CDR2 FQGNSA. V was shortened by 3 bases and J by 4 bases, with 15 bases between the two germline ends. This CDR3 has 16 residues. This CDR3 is CASSFSGSLGTGELFF. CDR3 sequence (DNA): TGTGCCAGCAGCTTTAGTGGTAGCCTAGGCACCGGGGAGCTGTTTTTT.

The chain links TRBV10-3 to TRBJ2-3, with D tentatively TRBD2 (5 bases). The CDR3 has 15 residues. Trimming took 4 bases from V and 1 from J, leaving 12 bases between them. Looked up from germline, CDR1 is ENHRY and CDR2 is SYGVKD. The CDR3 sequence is CAISGGAEGTDTQYF. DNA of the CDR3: TGTGCCATCAGTGGGGGAGCGGAGGGCACAGATACGCAGTATTTT.

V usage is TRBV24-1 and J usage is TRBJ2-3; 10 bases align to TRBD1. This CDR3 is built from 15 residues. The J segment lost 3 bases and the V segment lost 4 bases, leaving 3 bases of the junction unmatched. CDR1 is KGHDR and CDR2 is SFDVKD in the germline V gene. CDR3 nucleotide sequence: TGTGCCACCAGTGAGAGGGACAGGGGAACAGATACGCAGTATTTT. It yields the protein CATSERDRGTDTQYF.

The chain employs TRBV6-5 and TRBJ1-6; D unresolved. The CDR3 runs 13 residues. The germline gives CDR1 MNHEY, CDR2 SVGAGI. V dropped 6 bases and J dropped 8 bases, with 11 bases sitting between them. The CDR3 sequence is CASRAPGDSPLHF. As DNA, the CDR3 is TGTGCCAGCAGAGCCCCCGGGGATTCACCCCTCCACTTT.